This record concerns one T cell receptor beta chain sequence. The CDR3 length is 15 residues. V gave up 2 bases and J gave up 4 bases, with 12 bases separating them. CDR1 and CDR2 (germline): SEHNR, FQNEAQ (reference sequence). This sample is part of a study of beta chain features in type 1 diabetes. Study in general: Healthy donors, compared against patients, showed similar age, gender and cell yields.

Expressed TCRB transcripts were sequenced because the isolated RNA had all been reverse transcribed beforehand. Around 3.7 million reads was the average for naive, central memory and regulatory T cell samples. Data came from immunoSEQ multiplex PCR; TCRdb stores just in-frame clones and leaves some out. The sample records 300,000 or so clones, roughly 8% being singletons. Sequenced material: central memory CD4+ T cells from blood. This chain connects TRBV7-9 to TRBJ2-1; D unresolved. The sequence derives from a woman between 18 and 29 years old in good health. This CDR3 is CASSLPRSGYNEQFF. The CDR3 nucleotides read TGTGCCAGCAGCTTACCCCGGAGTGGGTACAATGAGCAGTTCTTC.